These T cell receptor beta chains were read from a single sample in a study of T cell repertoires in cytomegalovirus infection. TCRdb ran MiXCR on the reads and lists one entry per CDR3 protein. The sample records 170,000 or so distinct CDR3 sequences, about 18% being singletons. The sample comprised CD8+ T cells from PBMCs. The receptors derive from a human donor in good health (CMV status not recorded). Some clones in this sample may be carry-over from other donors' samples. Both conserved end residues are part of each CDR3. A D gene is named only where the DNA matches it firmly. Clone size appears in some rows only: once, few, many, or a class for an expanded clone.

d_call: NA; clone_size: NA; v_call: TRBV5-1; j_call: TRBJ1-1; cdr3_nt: TGCGCCAGCAGCGGCGCCACTATAGACCAGAACACTGAAGCTTTCTTT; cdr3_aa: CASSGATIDQNTEAFF
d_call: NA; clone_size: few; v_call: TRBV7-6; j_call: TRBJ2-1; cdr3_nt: TGTGCCAGCAGCCCCCTACGTATTAGCGGAAACAATGAGCAGTTCTTC; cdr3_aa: CASSPLRISGNNEQFF
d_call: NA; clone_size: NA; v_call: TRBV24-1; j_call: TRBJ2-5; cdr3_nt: TGTGCCACCCGGCGGCAGGGGCAAGAGACCCAGTACTTC; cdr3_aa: CATRRQGQETQYF
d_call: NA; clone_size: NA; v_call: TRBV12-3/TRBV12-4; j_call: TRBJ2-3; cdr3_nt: TGTGCCAGCAGTAATACCTCGTTCGCGACAGATACGCAGTATTTT; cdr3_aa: CASSNTSFATDTQYF
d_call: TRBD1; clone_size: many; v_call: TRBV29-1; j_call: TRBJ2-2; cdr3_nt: TGCAGCGTTCCACAGGGGGCCGGGGAGCTGTTTTTT; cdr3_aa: CSVPQGAGELFF
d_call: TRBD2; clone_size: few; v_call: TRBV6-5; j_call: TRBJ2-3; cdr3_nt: TGTGCCAGCACCGGACTAGCGGGGGGCACATGGGATACGCAGTATTTT; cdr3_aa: CASTGLAGGTWDTQYF
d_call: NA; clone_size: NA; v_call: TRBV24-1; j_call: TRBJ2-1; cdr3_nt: TGTGCCACCAGTGATTATAGCCAGGGCAATGAGCAGTTCTTC; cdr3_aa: CATSDYSQGNEQFF
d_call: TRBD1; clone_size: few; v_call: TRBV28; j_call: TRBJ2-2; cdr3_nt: TGTGCCAGCAGCACCCCGGACAGGGCTAAGAGCACCGGGGAGCTGTTTTTT; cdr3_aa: CASSTPDRAKSTGELFF
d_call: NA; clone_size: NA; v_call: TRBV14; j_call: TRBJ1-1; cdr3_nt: TGTGCCAGCAGCCAGATAGACCCGGGACAAAAAAGGGCTGAAGCTTTCTTT; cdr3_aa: CASSQIDPGQKRAEAFF
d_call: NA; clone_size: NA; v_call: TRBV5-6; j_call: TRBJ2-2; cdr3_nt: TGTGCCAGCAGCTTGTCTAGGGACAACACCGGGGAGCTGTTTTTT; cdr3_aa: CASSLSRDNTGELFF
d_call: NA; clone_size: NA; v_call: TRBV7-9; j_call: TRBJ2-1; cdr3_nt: TGTGCCAGCAGCTCCCCGGTGGCATTAGTAGGTGAGCAGTTCTTC; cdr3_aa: CASSSPVALVGEQFF
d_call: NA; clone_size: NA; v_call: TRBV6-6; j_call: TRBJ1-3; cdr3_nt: TGTGCCAGCAGTTATACAGGGAGCTCTGGAAACACCATATATTTT; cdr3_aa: CASSYTGSSGNTIYF
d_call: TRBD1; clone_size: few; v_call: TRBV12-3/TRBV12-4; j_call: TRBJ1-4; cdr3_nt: TGTGCCAGCAGTCTAGGGACAGGGAATAATGAAAAACTGTTTTTT; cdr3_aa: CASSLGTGNNEKLFF
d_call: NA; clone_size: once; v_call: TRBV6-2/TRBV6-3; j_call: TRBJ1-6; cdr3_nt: TGTGCCAGCAGTTATTTGGGAAAGGATAATTCACCCCTCCACTTT; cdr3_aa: CASSYLGKDNSPLHF
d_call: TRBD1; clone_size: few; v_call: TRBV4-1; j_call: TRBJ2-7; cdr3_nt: TGCGCCAGCAGCCAAGCGGTACAGGGGACCGACTTCTCCTACGAGCAGTACTTC; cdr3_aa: CASSQAVQGTDFSYEQYF
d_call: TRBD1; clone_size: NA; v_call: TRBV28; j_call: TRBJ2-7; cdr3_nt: TGTGCCAGCAGCAGTCCCCCGACAGGGCTGGCTCCCTACGAGCAGTACTTC; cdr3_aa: CASSSPPTGLAPYEQYF
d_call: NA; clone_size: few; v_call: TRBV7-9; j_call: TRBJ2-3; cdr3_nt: TGTGCCAGCAGCCGGAGGTCGGGGCTCACAGATACGCAGTATTTT; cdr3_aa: CASSRRSGLTDTQYF
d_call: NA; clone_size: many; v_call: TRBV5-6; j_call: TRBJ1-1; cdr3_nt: TGTGCCAGCAGCTTTCCTTTCATGAACACTGAAGCTTTCTTT; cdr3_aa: CASSFPFMNTEAFF
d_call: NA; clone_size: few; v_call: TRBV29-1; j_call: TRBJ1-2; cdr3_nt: TGCAGCGTTGGACAGGCTTTGTATGGCTACACCTTC; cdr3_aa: CSVGQALYGYTF
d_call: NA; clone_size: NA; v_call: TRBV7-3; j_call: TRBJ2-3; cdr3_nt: TGTGCCAGCAGCGTACTAGGAACAGATACGCAGTATTTT; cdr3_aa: CASSVLGTDTQYF
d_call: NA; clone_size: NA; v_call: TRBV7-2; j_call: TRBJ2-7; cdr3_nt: TGTGCCAGCAGCTTCTTGTACGGCTACGAGCAGTACTTC; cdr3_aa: CASSFLYGYEQYF
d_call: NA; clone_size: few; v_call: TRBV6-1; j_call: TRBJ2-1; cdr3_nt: TGTGCCAGCAGCTCCGGAACCCACAATGAGCAGTTCTTC; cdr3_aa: CASSSGTHNEQFF